This T cell receptor beta chain was sequenced in a study of lung T cells in sarcoidosis with Löfgren's syndrome (dated by TCRdb to 2016 to 2017). Regarding the complete study: Sarcoidosis was characterized as a granulomatous disease that is mostly pulmonary, in which CD4+ T cells accumulate in bronchoalveolar lavage fluid. The repertoire analyses concentrated on Lofgren's syndrome patients. Summary of the overall study and its limitations: TRAV12-1 and TRBV2 CDR3 motifs were reported to be shared among multiple Löfgren's syndrome patients, suggesting public CD4+ TCR repertoires. Analysis of alphabeta pairing showed that TRAV12-1 paired preferentially with TRBV2, and the TCRs formed by this pairing showed CDR3 homology. The study only suggested recognition of a sarcoidosis-associated antigen, and the antigen remained putative and unidentified. TRAV12-1 and TRBV2 were reported as the most expanded V gene segments in Löfgren's syndrome patients compared with control subjects.

This clonotype was observed many times. What this receptor recognizes is not known. Base qualities were left out, and no much larger clone turns up one base away. Instrument on record: Illumina MiSeq. TCRdb handled the public reads itself, with Q25 trimming in fastp and clone calling in MiXCR, and kept productive beta chains. Duplicate CDR3 protein sequences are folded into a single record with the most common DNA and genes. The sample data list approximately 19,000 distinct CDR3 sequences, and about 20% of these were observed just once. The ten largest clones add up to about 4% of the sample. CDR1 and CDR2 are drawn from the germline V gene (reference sequence): SEHNR, FQNEAQ. Clipping removes 5 bases from V and 1 base from J, with 6 as the unmatched junction base count. The CDR3, cysteine through phenylalanine, is 16 amino acids long. The entry retains the CDR3 DNA only, 48 bases that are in frame from base 1.

Sequencing input: CD4+ T cells from PBMCs. Rearrangement joined TRBV7-9 to TRBJ1-5, with TRBD1 identical over 9 junction bases. The receptor's source is a human donor with sarcoidosis (Löfgren's syndrome or another form), or a control subject (not recorded which). The CDR3 is CASSTGQGGSNQPQHF. The sequence in DNA is TGTGCCAGCAGCACGGGACAGGGCGGGAGCAATCAGCCCCAGCATTTT.